What follows are 9 T cell receptor beta chains derived from one specimen sequenced in a study of identical twins. TCRdb re-analysed the 5' RACE reads in MiXCR, keeping a single row per CDR3 protein. The data contain hundreds of thousands of distinct CDR3 sequences, about 9.4% of them singletons. The sample also formed part of further work on yellow fever vaccine responses in identical twins.

Sequenced sample: PBMCs. These receptors originate from a woman aged 18-30 years in good health.

The chain links TRBV29-1 to TRBJ2-7, with D possibly TRBD2 on 5 matching bases. Germline CDR1 and CDR2: SQVTM and ANQGSEA. Trimming removed 4 bases at V and 3 bases at J, with 13 bases between. This CDR3 region has 13 residues. CDR3 sequence (DNA): TGCAGCGTTGGAGGGAAACCTCACTACGAGCAGTACTTC. As protein: CSVGGKPHYEQYF.

This clonotype was detected ten times or more. The V and J genes are TRBV29-1 and TRBJ2-7, with a tentative D call TRBD1 (5 bases). In germline, CDR1 is SQVTM, CDR2 ANQGSEA. The CDR3 loop spans 12 amino acids. V was clipped by 4 bases and J by 2 bases, with 9 bases between them. The DNA of the CDR3 is TGCAGCGTTGTTCAGGGCGCCTACGAGCAGTACTTC. Residues: CSVVQGAYEQYF.

This rearrangement joins TRBV20-1 to TRBJ2-2; D may be TRBD2 (7 bases). From germline, CDR1 is DFQATT and CDR2 SNEGSKA (reference sequence). CDR3 length: 15 residues. Trimming pared 5 bases from V and 7 bases from J, leaving 20 bases between. The CDR3 reads CSARGGATLFGELFF. The CDR3 bases are TGCAGTGCTCGAGGGGGGGCCACATTATTCGGGGAGCTGTTTTTT.

The CDR3, as DNA: TGTGCCAGCAGCCGACTGACTAGCGGGGCCAAAAACATTCAGTACTTC. Protein sequence: CASSRLTSGAKNIQYF. The V and J genes are TRBV5-6 and TRBJ2-4; 10 bases line up with TRBD2. The CDR3 runs to 16 residues. With V trimmed by 4 bases and J by 1 base, 5 bases remained unmatched. Germline V gene data show CDR1 as SGHDT and CDR2 as YYEEEE.

This sequence joins TRBV3-1 and TRBJ1-1; possible D gene TRBD1, 5 bases. V lost 0 bases and J lost 12, with 14 bases in between. CDR1 is LGHDT, CDR2 YNNKEL, per germline (reference sequence). The CDR3 is 13 amino acids. CDR3 nucleotides: TGTGCCAGCAGCCAAGAGGGGGTTTTTATGACTTTCTTT. Translated: CASSQEGVFMTFF. Full variable domain (missing parts from reference TRBV3-1 and TRBJ1-1): DTAVSQTPKYLVTQMGNDKSIKCEQNLGHDTMYWYKQDSKKFLKIMFSYNNKELIINETVPNRFSPKSPDKAHLNLHINSLELGDSAVYFCASSQEGVFMTFFGQGTRLTVV.

This clonotype has a count of ten or more. J is TRBJ2-4 and V is TRBV2; no clear D gene. With 4 bases removed from V and 0 bases from J, the gap between germline ends came to 4 bases. Germline lookup yields CDR1 SNHLY and CDR2 FYNNEI. This CDR3 spans 13 amino acids. CDR3 in amino acids: CASSGLAKNIQYF. In DNA form, the CDR3 reads TGTGCCAGCAGTGGTTTAGCCAAAAACATTCAGTACTTC. Full variable domain (outside the CDR3, taken from reference TRBV2 and TRBJ2-4): EPEVTQTPSHQVTQMGQEVILRCVPISNHLYFYWYRQILGQKVEFLVSFYNNEISEKSEIFDDQFSVERPDGSNFTLKIRSTKLEDSAMYFCASSGLAKNIQYFGAGTRLSVL.

This clonotype was detected a few times. The V call is TRBV12-3 or TRBV12-4, the J call TRBJ1-5; 7 positions agree with TRBD1. CDR3 length equals 16 residues. Germline trimming cut 5 bases from V and 1 base from J; bases unmatched to any gene: 8. CDR3 in amino acids: CASSPGGQLSNQPQHF. CDR3 DNA: TGTGCCAGCAGTCCAGGGGGACAGCTGAGCAATCAGCCCCAGCATTTT.

This clonotype was counted between two and nine times. The gene calls are TRBV7-9 and TRBJ2-7, with D possibly matching TRBD2 (5 bases). Deletions cut 6 bases from V and 3 bases from J, with 18 bases between. Looked up from germline, CDR1 is SEHNR and CDR2 is FQNEAQ (reference sequence). This CDR3 spans 15 amino acids. CDR3 protein: CASRDSREPRYEQYF. The CDR3 nucleotides read TGTGCCAGCAGGGATTCTAGGGAGCCGCGCTACGAGCAGTACTTC.

This clonotype was seen a few times. The chain has TRBV6-2 or TRBV6-3 and TRBJ2-2; 12 positions agree with TRBD2. The CDR3 length is 17 residues. CDR1 MNHEY and CDR2 SVGEGT come from the germline V gene. The junction had 2 bases not matched to a gene; V was cut back by 2 bases and J by 1 base. This CDR3 reads CASSYASGRGNTGELFF. The CDR3 DNA follows: TGTGCCAGCAGTTACGCTAGCGGGAGGGGGAACACCGGGGAGCTGTTTTTT.